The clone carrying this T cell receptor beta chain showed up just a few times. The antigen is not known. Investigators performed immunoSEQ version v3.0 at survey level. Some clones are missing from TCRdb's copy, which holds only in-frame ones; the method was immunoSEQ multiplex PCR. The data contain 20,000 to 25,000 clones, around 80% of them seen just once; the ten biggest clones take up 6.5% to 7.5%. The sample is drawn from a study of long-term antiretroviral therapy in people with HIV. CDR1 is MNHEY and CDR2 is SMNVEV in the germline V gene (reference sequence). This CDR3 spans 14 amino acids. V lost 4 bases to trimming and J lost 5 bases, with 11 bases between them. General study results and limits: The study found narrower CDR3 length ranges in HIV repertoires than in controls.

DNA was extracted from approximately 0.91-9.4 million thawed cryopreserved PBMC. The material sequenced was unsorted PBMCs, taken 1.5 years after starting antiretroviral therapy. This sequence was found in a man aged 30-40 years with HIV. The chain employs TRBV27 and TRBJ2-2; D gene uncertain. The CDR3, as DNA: TGTGCCAGCAGTTACCAAGAAGAGACCGGGGAGCTGTTTTTT. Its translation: CASSYQEETGELFF.